What follows are 2 T cell receptor beta chains derived from one specimen sequenced in a study of neoadjuvant anti-PD-1 for oral cavity cancer. Using immunoSEQ multiplex PCR, the repertoire was profiled, and TCRdb retains in-frame clones only, with some absent. In the table there are over 80,000 clones, under 90% of which are singletons. The sample was PBMCs, taken before nivolumab (anti-PD-1) treatment. The receptor set was obtained from a person between 35 and 79 years old with oral cavity squamous cell carcinoma.

This clone was recorded only once. The chain employs TRBV6-1 and TRBJ2-1; 8 bases align to TRBD2. Germline-derived CDR1 and CDR2 are MNHNS and SASEGT. With V trimmed by 6 bases and J by 5 bases, 3 bases remained unmatched. The CDR3 loop spans 13 amino acids. CDR3: CASRVLADNEQFF. CDR3 DNA: TGTGCCAGCAGGGTACTAGCGGACAATGAGCAGTTCTTC.

The CDR3 nucleotides read TGTGCCAGCAGCTCAGGGGGTTTGAATCAGCCCCAGCATTTT. It translates to CASSSGGLNQPQHF. The chain links TRBV7-9 to TRBJ1-5; 7 bases are shared with TRBD1. CDR1 is SEHNR, CDR2 FQNEAQ, per germline (reference sequence). The CDR3 is 14 residues long. The V and J ends lost 4 bases and 4 bases, in that order; junction bases with no gene match: 4.